This TCR beta chain is drawn from a study of T cell repertoires in cytomegalovirus infection. General study points: Totalled public TCR beta family frequency picked out people who carried CMV plus the relevant HLA. Dominating the ex vivo response were HLA-C-restricted CMV-specific TCR beta clonotypes.

The germline CDR1 and CDR2 sequences are MNHEY and SMNVEV (reference sequence). This CDR3 spans 17 amino acids. The trim removed 6 bases at V and 7 bases at J, leaving 19 bases unmatched. Concerning this clonotype itself: Its antigen is not identified.

One entry per CDR3 protein results from TCRdb running MiXCR on the reads. The table shows approximately 730,000 distinct CDR3 sequences, with 29% occurring only once. The chain recombines TRBV27 with TRBJ2-5; 8 bases map to TRBD2. The clonotype was recovered from a human donor in good health (CMV status not recorded). Some clones in this sample may be carry-over from other donors' samples. Sequencing was performed on cultured CD8+ T cells from PBMCs, taken from culture after CMV antigen stimulation. The DNA of the CDR3 is TGTGCCAGCAGGCAACAGGGCCCAGAAGGGACTAGGCCGACCCAGTACTTC. This codes for CASRQQGPEGTRPTQYF.